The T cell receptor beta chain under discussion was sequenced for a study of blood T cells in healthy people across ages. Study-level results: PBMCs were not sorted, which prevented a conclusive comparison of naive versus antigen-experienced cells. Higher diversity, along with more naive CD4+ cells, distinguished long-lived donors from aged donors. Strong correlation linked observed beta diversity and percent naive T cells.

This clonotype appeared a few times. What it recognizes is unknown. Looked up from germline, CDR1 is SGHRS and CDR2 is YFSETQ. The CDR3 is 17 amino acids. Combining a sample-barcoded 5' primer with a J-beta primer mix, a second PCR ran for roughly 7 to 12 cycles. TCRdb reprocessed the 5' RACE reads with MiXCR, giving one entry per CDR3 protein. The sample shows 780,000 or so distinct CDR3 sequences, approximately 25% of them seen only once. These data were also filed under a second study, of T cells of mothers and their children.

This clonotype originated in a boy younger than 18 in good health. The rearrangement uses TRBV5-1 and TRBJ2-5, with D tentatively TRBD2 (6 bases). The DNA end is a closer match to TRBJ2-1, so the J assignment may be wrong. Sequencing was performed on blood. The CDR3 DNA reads TGCGCCAGCAGCTTTTTGGATACCGGGACTTCGAAGAGTGAGCAGTTCTTC. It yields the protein CASSFLDTGTSKSEQFF.